Listed below are T cell receptor beta chains from one sample, sequenced in a study of identical twins. Each CDR3 protein gets one entry after TCRdb re-called the 5' RACE reads with MiXCR. The table lists 210,000 or so distinct CDR3 sequences, 15% of them singletons. These same data were also listed under a study on T cells expressing NK-cell markers.

The sample taken for sequencing was CD8+ T cells sorted from blood. These receptors were collected from a young woman in good health. Both conserved end residues are part of each CDR3. The order of the fields is D gene, J gene, clone size, V gene, CDR3 protein, CDR3 DNA. The D gene is left open where the match is weak. Some rows mark clone size as missing; the rest say once, few, many or name a class of expanded clone.

NA TRBJ2-7 NA TRBV11-3 CASRLRTADYEQYF TGTGCCAGCCGCCTAAGGACAGCAGACTACGAGCAGTACTTC
NA TRBJ2-2 few TRBV4-1 CASSHLDGTAGELFF TGCGCCAGCAGCCACCTAGACGGGACCGCCGGGGAGCTGTTTTTT
NA TRBJ2-1 NA TRBV20-1 CSAHFYNEQFF TGCAGTGCTCACTTTTACAATGAGCAGTTCTTC
NA TRBJ2-2 few TRBV5-6 CASSPGGNTGELFF TGTGCCAGCAGCCCCGGAGGGAACACCGGGGAGCTGTTTTTT
NA TRBJ1-1 NA TRBV20-1 CSARGENTEAFF TGCAGTGCTAGGGGTGAGAACACTGAAGCTTTCTTT
NA TRBJ2-1 NA TRBV5-6 CASSFGLNEQFF TGTGCCAGCAGCTTCGGGCTCAATGAGCAGTTCTTC
TRBD1 TRBJ2-7 few TRBV4-3 CASSQYPGGYEQYF TGCGCCAGCAGCCAATACCCAGGGGGTTACGAGCAGTACTTC
TRBD2 TRBJ2-5 few TRBV12-3/TRBV12-4 CASSSHLLAGEETQYF TGTGCCAGCAGTTCCCACCTACTAGCGGGGGAAGAGACCCAGTACTTC
NA TRBJ1-1 NA TRBV12-3/TRBV12-4 CASRHSTFTEAFF TGTGCCAGCAGGCACTCCACGTTCACTGAAGCTTTCTTT
TRBD2 TRBJ2-2 NA TRBV12-3/TRBV12-4 CASSPRLAGRGGELFF TGTGCCAGCAGTCCCCGACTAGCGGGGAGGGGCGGGGAGCTGTTTTTT
NA TRBJ2-3 NA TRBV12-3/TRBV12-4 CASSWASPRDTQYF TGTGCCAGCAGTTGGGCTAGCCCCCGCGATACGCAGTATTTT
NA TRBJ2-7 few TRBV10-1 CASSESGAYEQYF TGCGCCAGCAGTGAGTCCGGCGCTTACGAGCAGTACTTC
TRBD1 TRBJ2-6 few TRBV29-1 CSARTGGANVLTF TGCAGCGCCAGGACAGGTGGGGCCAACGTCCTGACTTTC
NA TRBJ2-3 few TRBV27 CASSPLLRTDTQYF TGTGCCAGCAGTCCTCTACTACGCACAGATACGCAGTATTTT
NA TRBJ2-6 NA TRBV9 CASSANDRLSGANVLTF TGTGCCAGCAGTGCGAACGACAGACTCTCTGGGGCCAACGTCCTGACTTTC
NA TRBJ2-5 few TRBV6-1 CASSALIGETQYF TGTGCCAGCAGTGCTTTGATCGGAGAGACCCAGTACTTC
NA TRBJ2-3 few TRBV20-1 CSAPDGGGTTDTQYF TGCAGTGCCCCGGACGGAGGTGGGACCACAGATACGCAGTATTTT
TRBD1 TRBJ1-4 once TRBV7-6 CASSFRGQANEKLFF TGTGCCAGCAGCTTCAGGGGGCAGGCTAATGAAAAACTGTTTTTT
NA TRBJ2-4 few TRBV9 CASSVGGALKNIQYF TGTGCCAGCAGCGTAGGAGGAGCGCTAAAAAACATTCAGTACTTC
NA TRBJ2-1 few TRBV12-3/TRBV12-4 CASSLRHRSYNEQFF TGTGCCAGCAGTTTAAGGCACCGCTCCTACAATGAGCAGTTCTTC
NA TRBJ1-1 NA TRBV6-5 CASSYSIWRLVTEAFF TGTGCCAGCAGTTACTCGATTTGGAGGTTGGTCACTGAAGCTTTCTTT
TRBD1 TRBJ2-7 few TRBV28 CASSQQGGTYEQYF TGTGCCAGCAGTCAACAGGGGGGAACGTACGAGCAGTACTTC
TRBD1 TRBJ1-2 many TRBV12-5 CASGNGTAKIYGYTF TGTGCTAGTGGGAATGGGACAGCGAAGATCTATGGCTACACCTTC
NA TRBJ1-1 NA TRBV5-1 CASSLNLWGTNTEAFF TGCGCCAGCAGCTTGAATTTGTGGGGAACGAACACTGAAGCTTTCTTT
NA TRBJ2-1 once TRBV20-1 CSAAGSYNEQFF TGCAGTGCGGCAGGGTCCTACAATGAGCAGTTCTTC
NA TRBJ1-1 NA TRBV6-1 CASSWGETTEAFF TGTGCCAGCAGCTGGGGGGAGACCACTGAAGCTTTCTTT
NA TRBJ1-1 few TRBV29-1 CSVVEGTNTEAFF TGCAGCGTTGTTGAGGGAACGAACACTGAAGCTTTCTTT
NA TRBJ1-2 NA TRBV2 CASSVGLINYGYTF TGTGCCAGCAGTGTCGGACTGATAAACTATGGCTACACCTTC
NA TRBJ1-1 few TRBV6-6 CAGTFGREAAFF TGTGCCGGAACTTTTGGGAGGGAGGCGGCTTTCTTT
TRBD2 TRBJ2-1 few TRBV10-3 CAISDVGGAYNEQFF TGTGCCATCAGTGACGTTGGGGGGGCCTACAATGAGCAGTTCTTC
TRBD1 TRBJ1-1 many TRBV20-1 CSARDGTGSPEAFF TGCAGTGCTAGAGATGGGACAGGGTCCCCTGAAGCTTTCTTT
NA TRBJ2-1 NA TRBV5-6 CASSPDLDDYNEQFF TGTGCCAGCAGCCCGGATCTTGACGACTACAATGAGCAGTTCTTC
NA TRBJ2-1 few TRBV6-1 CASSERGYYPHNEQFF TGTGCCAGCAGTGAAAGAGGGTACTACCCCCACAATGAGCAGTTCTTC
TRBD2 TRBJ2-1 NA TRBV7-9 CASRNPGTTYNEQFF TGTGCCAGCAGGAACCCCGGGACTACCTACAATGAGCAGTTCTTC
NA TRBJ2-7 NA TRBV24-1 CATSDRVGEQYF TGTGCCACCAGTGATAGGGTTGGAGAGCAGTACTTC
NA TRBJ2-5 few TRBV9 CASSVLAEPETQYF TGTGCCAGCAGCGTTTTGGCCGAACCGGAGACCCAGTACTTC
NA TRBJ2-7 NA TRBV10-3 CATQNSVLWEQYF TGTGCCACCCAGAACAGCGTTCTATGGGAGCAGTACTTC
NA TRBJ2-1 NA TRBV9 CASSVNEQFF TGTGCCAGCAGCGTTAATGAGCAGTTCTTC
NA TRBJ2-7 few TRBV7-8 CASSLAPGTDEQYF TGTGCCAGCAGCTTAGCGCCAGGTACCGACGAGCAGTACTTC
NA TRBJ2-7 NA TRBV14 CASSQDAREQYF TGTGCCAGCAGCCAAGACGCCCGCGAGCAGTACTTC
NA TRBJ2-7 NA TRBV4-3 CASSQVRDSYYEQYF TGCGCCAGCAGCCAAGTTCGTGACTCCTACTACGAGCAGTACTTC
NA TRBJ1-5 many TRBV29-1 CSVELGSSDQPQHF TGCAGCGTTGAGTTGGGGTCCTCGGATCAGCCCCAGCATTTT
NA TRBJ2-1 NA TRBV6-2/TRBV6-3 CASSWSTPKPQVF TGTGCCAGCAGTTGGTCGACCCCAAAACCCCAGGTCTTC
NA TRBJ2-5 NA TRBV5-1 CASSLLGGQQETQYF TGCGCCAGCAGCTTGTTGGGGGGACAGCAAGAGACCCAGTACTTC
NA TRBJ1-5 few TRBV12-3/TRBV12-4 CASSSRREFNQPQHF TGTGCCAGCAGTTCGAGACGAGAATTCAATCAGCCCCAGCATTTT